This T cell receptor beta chain was identified in a study of Ad26.COV2.S vaccination and SARS-CoV-2 variants. Background on the study: The donor was enrolled in the Ad26.COV2.S arm of the COV1001 trial. Dosing was one shot or two shots 56 days apart. Study observations and caveats: The study found similar non-spike TCR breadth in vaccine and placebo recipients.

As to treatment: some 20 received Ad26.COV2.S at low or high dose, single or two shots; 5 received placebo; per-sample allocation not given. Day 63 after the first vaccine or placebo injection was the time point for sampling. Donation came from an adult in Boston who was aged 18-55 years. This clone was recorded only once. Its specificity is not known. This CDR3 is built from 15 residues. The germline V gene encodes CDR1 MNHEY and CDR2 SVGAGI. With V trimmed by 6 bases and J by 7 bases, 9 bases remained unmatched. Profiling relied on immunoSEQ multiplex PCR, and the TCRdb table lists in-frame clones only, not all of them. The sample lists some 420,000 clones, roughly 90% occurring once.

The rearrangement uses TRBV6-5 and TRBJ2-1, with TRBD1 matching over 10 bases. The sequence came from a person aged 18-65 years who received the Ad26.COV2.S COVID-19 vaccine or a placebo. The starting material was peripheral blood, obtained in a trial of Ad26.COV2.S vaccine versus placebo. The chain's CDR3 is CASSIPGQGKNEQFF. CDR3 DNA: TGTGCCAGCAGCATACCGGGACAGGGGAAGAATGAGCAGTTCTTC.